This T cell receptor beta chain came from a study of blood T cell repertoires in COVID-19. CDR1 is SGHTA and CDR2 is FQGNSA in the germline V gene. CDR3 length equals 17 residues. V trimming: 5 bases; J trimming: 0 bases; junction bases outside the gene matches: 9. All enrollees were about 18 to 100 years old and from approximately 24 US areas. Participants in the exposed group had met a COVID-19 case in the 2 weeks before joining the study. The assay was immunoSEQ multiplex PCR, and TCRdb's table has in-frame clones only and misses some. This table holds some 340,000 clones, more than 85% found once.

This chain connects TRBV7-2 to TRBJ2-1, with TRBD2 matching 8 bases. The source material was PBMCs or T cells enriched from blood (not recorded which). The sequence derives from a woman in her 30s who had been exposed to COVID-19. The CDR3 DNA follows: TGTGCCAGCAGCCCGGTAGCAGCGGGGGCCTCCTACAATGAGCAGTTCTTC. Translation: CASSPVAAGASYNEQFF.